This TCR beta chain derives from a study of shared clonotypes between healthy human individuals (dated by TCRdb to 2020 to 2022). Context from the whole study: Three men and a couple of women, aged 18 to 49 years, made up the cohort. The study deeply sequenced blood TCR repertoires of about 5 healthy adults to estimate repertoire size and the extent of clonotype sharing between individuals. Libraries were prepared and TCR repertoires were sequenced by different laboratories using diverse techniques, in order to increase sequencing depth and limit assay-specific biases. Each donor's leukapheresis produced roughly between roughly 0.94 and 9.5 billion PBMCs.

The CDR3 covers 15 residues, taking in both the cysteine and the phenylalanine. Only CDR3 DNA remains: 45 bases, in frame from the first base. A distance of 11 bases separates the germline ends of V and J, which lose 2 bases and 0 bases respectively. The germline V gene (reference sequence) yields GTSNPN for CDR1 and SVGIG for CDR2. In regard to this clone: No antigen is known for it. Per-base qualities were not stored, and no clone one base away is much larger.

Using the deep immunoSEQ assay, multiplex PCR amplified TCR CDR3 regions from genomic DNA. Genomic DNA extracted from each cell subset was distributed evenly over all wells of several immunoSEQ 96-well plates, and each plate served as one replicate. For unsorted PBMC, 300 to 350 ng genomic DNA, equal to 30,000 or so T cell genomes, was loaded into each replicate PCR. Unsorted PBMC genomic DNA was sequenced across ten immunoSEQ deep assay plates. Purified libraries were quantified with a Qubit 3.0 fluorometer, sized on a Bioanalyzer 2100, and re-quantified with the KAPA Library Quantification kit. Each immunoSEQ 96-well plate was sequenced on its own single-read 150-cycle Illumina NextSeq 550 flow cell. The published analysis was carried out like this. Because only junctional sequences without quality scores were contained in the immunoSEQ output, filtering matching that applied to full-length reads could not be performed. Sequences were annotated with PyIR, a Python wrapper for IgBLAST v1.9, using IMGT germline references to assign V/J genes and CDR3. Any read was removed if the V/J assignment was weak (E-value above 1e-6), the CDR3 was missing, or the read contained stop codons, out-of-frame junctions, or ambiguous translated residues. V3J clonotypes were defined as sequences sharing an identical inferred V gene, J gene, and CDR3 amino acid sequence. Percentage overlap between repertoires was computed as shared unique clonotypes divided by the size of the smaller repertoire. Richness of each repertoire was evaluated using RTK rarefaction, the Chao1 estimator, and Recon v2.1 estimates of unobserved clonotypes. TCRdb took this table from immuneACCESS and kept in-frame rearrangements with V and J called. Such tables lack part of the clones; where checked against another copy, unresolved V genes explain under half of the gap, and the rest is unexplained. V, J and clone size are those of that table, while D and trimming were read from the DNA. This sample is represented by around 500,000 clones; 79% of them were singletons. The ten largest clonotypes hold approximately 12% of the sample.

Paper-wide results and their limitations: Only blood was sampled, and tissue TCR repertoires likely differ from those in blood. Pairwise subsampling led to the expectation that sequencing depth would affect the degree of clonotype sharing among donors. The genetic and exposure-history diversity represented was limited by the small number of donors.

The donors were healthy, HIV-negative adults with no recently reported acute infections or vaccinations. Only Caucasian adults living in Nashville, Tennessee, USA were represented among the donors. In the unsorted samples, some 100 million PBMCs were counted, and genomic DNA was extracted using the QIAamp DNA Blood Mini kit. Blood was obtained by leukapheresis, after which PBMCs were separated by Ficoll-Histopaque density gradient centrifugation and cryopreserved in liquid nitrogen vapor phase. Sequencing input: PBMCs. Recombination connected TRBV30 to TRBJ1-5, with TRBD1 as a weak D call on 5 bases. This sequence was found in a middle-aged woman in good health. Some clones in this sample may be carry-over from other donors' samples. The DNA sequence is given as TGTGCCTGGAGTCCGCAGGGACTTAGCAATCAGCCCCAGCATTTT. Its protein product is CAWSPQGLSNQPQHF.